Following are 16 T cell receptor beta chains from one sample sequenced in a study of T cell responses to AZD1222 COVID-19 vaccine. Using immunoSEQ multiplex PCR, the repertoire was profiled, and TCRdb retains in-frame clones only, with some absent. The sample yields 95,000 to 150,000 clones, over 70% seen once. This specimen was peripheral blood, taken on day 0 of AZD1222 vaccination. The source of these receptors is an adult in good health.

V and J are TRBV6-4 and TRBJ2-1; D is unclear. The CDR3 extends over 13 amino acids. Germline CDR1 is MRHNA and CDR2 is SNTAGT. V dropped 7 bases and J dropped 4 bases, with 11 bases sitting between them. CDR3 in amino acids: CASKRQSYNEQFF. In nucleotides, the CDR3 is TGTGCCAGCAAAAGGCAATCATACAATGAGCAGTTCTTC.

The chain recombines TRBV7-9 with TRBJ2-1, with 14 bases identical to TRBD2. CDR1 is SEHNR and CDR2 is FQNEAQ in the germline V gene (reference sequence). V gave up 5 bases and J gave up 7 bases; unmatched junction bases: 7. The CDR3 spans 16 residues. The CDR3 DNA follows: TGTGCCAGCAGCCCTCGACTAGCGGGAGGGCGGAATGAGCAGTTCTTC. It encodes CASSPRLAGGRNEQFF.

This clone was counted only a few times. V usage is TRBV11-2 and J usage is TRBJ2-7, with D unclear. The germline V gene encodes CDR1 SGHAT and CDR2 FQNNGV. V was pared by 1 base and J by 4 bases, with 8 bases between. This CDR3 contains 13 residues. The CDR3 loop is CASSLGDYYEQYF. DNA for the CDR3: TGTGCCAGCAGCTTAGGGGATTATTACGAGCAGTACTTC. Drawing the rest from reference TRBV11-2 and TRBJ2-7, the complete variable domain is EAGVAQSPRYKIIEKRQSVAFWCNPISGHATLYWYQQILGQGPKLLIQFQNNGVVDDSQLPKDRFSAERLKGVDSTLKIQPAKLEDSAVYLCASSLGDYYEQYFGPGTRLTVT.

V gene TRBV6-5 combines with J gene TRBJ1-5; D is perhaps TRBD1 (6 bases). Trimming shortened V by 10 bases and J by 10 bases, and 26 bases separated the two germline ends. CDR1 MNHEY and CDR2 SVGAGI come from the germline V gene. The CDR3 is 15 residues long. CDR3 in amino acids: CATSRDTGAHSPQHF. Here the CDR3 DNA reads TGTGCCACTAGCCGGGACACGGGGGCCCACAGCCCCCAGCATTTT.

The chain joins TRBV11-2 to TRBJ2-1; D may match TRBD1 or TRBD2 (6 bases each). The CDR3 covers 15 residues. Germline lookup yields CDR1 SGHAT and CDR2 FQNNGV. Trimming cost V 6 bases and J 15 bases, with 27 bases left between them. The CDR3 DNA reads TGTGCCAGCAGTACCGGAGGGGGGAGAGGGCTGCTTCCGTTCTTC. It codes for CASSTGGGRGLLPFF.

The CDR3 bases are TGCGCCAGCAGCGCAGTTCGGTCCGGCACTGAAGCTTTCTTT. The encoded protein is CASSAVRSGTEAFF. The chain joins TRBV5-1 to TRBJ1-1; D gene uncertain. The CDR3 runs to 14 residues. Trimming took 4 bases from V and 4 from J, leaving 14 bases between them. Looked up from germline, CDR1 is SGHRS and CDR2 is YFSETQ.

CDR3 nucleotide sequence: TGTGCCAGCCGGGTTTGGGGAGAGGCTAATGAAAAACTGTTTTTT. It specifies CASRVWGEANEKLFF. V and J are TRBV7-2 and TRBJ1-4; no clear D. Per the germline V gene, CDR1 is SGHTA and CDR2 is FQGNSA. Trimming left V 8 bases short and J 3 bases short, with 16 bases between. The CDR3 is 15 residues long.

The chain couples TRBV3-1 (or the pseudogene TRBV3-2) to TRBJ2-7; 9 bases are shared with TRBD2. Germline-derived CDR1 and CDR2 are LGHDT and YNNKEL (reference sequence). J was trimmed by 2 bases and V by 4 bases; bases with no gene match: 3. There are 14 residues in the CDR3. The CDR3 region is CASSLIAGAYEQYF. The CDR3 region has the DNA TGTGCCAGCAGCCTAATAGCGGGAGCCTACGAGCAGTACTTC.

V and J are TRBV4-3 and TRBJ2-7; maybe TRBD2 (5 bases). V was pared by 2 bases and J by 3 bases, with 14 bases between. From germline, CDR1 is LGHNA and CDR2 YSLEER. This CDR3 comprises 15 residues. CDR3: CASSQLGFAGYEQYF. In DNA, the CDR3 is TGCGCCAGCAGCCAATTAGGTTTCGCGGGCTACGAGCAGTACTTC.

The chain links TRBV3-1 (or the pseudogene TRBV3-2) to TRBJ2-1, with 9 bases that match TRBD1. CDR3 length: 15 residues. After removal of 6 bases from V and 2 bases from J, the junction contained 5 bases not matched to a gene. Germline V gene lookup returns CDR1 LGHDT and CDR2 YNNKEL (reference sequence). The CDR3 DNA reads TGTGCCAGCAGACCCACAGGGGGCGCCTACAATGAGCAGTTCTTC. It codes for CASRPTGGAYNEQFF.

The chain has TRBV7-2 and TRBJ1-4, with 10 bases fitting TRBD1. The trim removed 3 bases at V and 12 bases at J, leaving 7 bases unmatched. Germline CDR1 SGHTA, CDR2 FQGNSA. This CDR3 is 14 amino acids long. CDR3 in amino acids: CASSFAGTGVQLFF. CDR3 bases: TGTGCCAGCAGCTTTGCCGGGACAGGGGTTCAACTGTTTTTT.

This clone was found a few times. The gene calls are TRBV5-1 and TRBJ2-5, with 8 nucleotides matching TRBD2. There are 14 residues in the CDR3. Germline lookup yields CDR1 SGHRS and CDR2 YFSETQ. The junction had 8 bases not matched to a gene; V was cut back by 5 bases and J by 5 bases. CDR3 sequence: CASRHGLAAETQYF. CDR3 DNA: TGCGCCAGCAGGCATGGACTAGCTGCGGAGACCCAGTACTTC.

This chain uses TRBV21-1 with TRBJ2-1; TRBD1 was called by the table and not checked on the DNA. TRBV21-1 represents a pseudogene. The length of the CDR3 is 16 residues. The CDR3 DNA follows: TGTGCCAGCAGCAAAGGCTCAGGGGACTCCTACAATGAGCAGTTCTTC. Its translation: CASSKGSGDSYNEQFF.

The rearrangement joins TRBV20-1 to TRBJ2-7; a weak D match, TRBD2 (7 bases). V gave up 3 bases and J gave up 11 bases, with 14 bases separating them. CDR1 and CDR2 (germline): DFQATT, SNEGSKA (reference sequence). The CDR3 has 11 amino acids. In DNA form, the CDR3 reads TGCAGTGCTAGTCCCGGGGGGCCAGAGTACTTC. Protein product: CSASPGGPEYF.

The V and J genes are TRBV2 and TRBJ1-5; no clear D. Germline lookup yields CDR1 SNHLY and CDR2 FYNNEI. The CDR3 is 15 amino acids. V lost 8 bases to trimming and J lost 1 base, with 15 bases between them. CDR3 loop: CASGRTDRSNQPQHF. The CDR3 DNA reads as TGTGCCAGCGGGAGGACCGACCGCAGCAATCAGCCCCAGCATTTT. Looking up the rest from reference TRBV2 and TRBJ1-5 gives the full variable domain: EPEVTQTPSHQVTQMGQEVILRCVPISNHLYFYWYRQILGQKVEFLVSFYNNEISEKSEIFDDQFSVERPDGSNFTLKIRSTKLEDSAMYFCASGRTDRSNQPQHFGDGTRLSIL.

The J gene is TRBJ1-1, the V gene TRBV30; no definite D call. The CDR3 has 14 residues. V lost 2 bases, J lost 3 bases, and 13 bases lay in between. Germline values: CDR1 GTSNPN, CDR2 SVGIG (reference sequence). In nucleotides, the CDR3 is TGTGCCTGGAGTTTTCTCTCCGGGGACACTGAAGCTTTCTTT. Amino acids: CAWSFLSGDTEAFF.